This T cell receptor beta chain emerged from a study of OX40 agonist ivuxolimab in advanced cancers. The repertoire was sequenced with immunoSEQ multiplex PCR; TCRdb's copy has only in-frame clones and lacks some. The table shows fewer than 85,000 clones, with 80% to 90% occurring only once. Sequencing was performed on CD4+ or CD8+ T cells sorted from blood, taken in a trial of the OX40 agonist ivuxolimab. This TCR was sampled from an adult with an advanced solid tumor such as melanoma, head and neck, liver or kidney cancer.

CDR3 bases: TGTGCCAGCGGATCACATAAGGGGGCTGAAAAACTGTTTTTT. It specifies CASGSHKGAEKLFF. This chain joins TRBV7-9 and TRBJ1-4; 7 nucleotides line up with TRBD1. Germline V CDR1 and CDR2: SEHNR, FQNEAQ (reference sequence). The CDR3 spans 14 residues. With V trimmed by 8 bases and J by 7 bases, 10 bases remained unmatched.